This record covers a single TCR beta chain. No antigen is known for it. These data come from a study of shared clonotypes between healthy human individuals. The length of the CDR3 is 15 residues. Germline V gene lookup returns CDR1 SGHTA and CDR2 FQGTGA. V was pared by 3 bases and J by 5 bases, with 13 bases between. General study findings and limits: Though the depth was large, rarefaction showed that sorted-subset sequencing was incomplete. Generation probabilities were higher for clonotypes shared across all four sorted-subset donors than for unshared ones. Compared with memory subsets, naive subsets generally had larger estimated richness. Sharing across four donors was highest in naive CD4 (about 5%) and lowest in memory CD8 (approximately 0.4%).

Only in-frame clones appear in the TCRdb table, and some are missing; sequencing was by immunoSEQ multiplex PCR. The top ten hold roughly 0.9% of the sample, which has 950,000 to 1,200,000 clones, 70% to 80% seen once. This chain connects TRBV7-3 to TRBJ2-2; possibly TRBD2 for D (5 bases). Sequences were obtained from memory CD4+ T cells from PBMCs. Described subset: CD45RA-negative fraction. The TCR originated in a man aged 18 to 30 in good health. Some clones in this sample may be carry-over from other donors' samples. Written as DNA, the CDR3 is TGTGCCAGCAGCTTTTGGGCTAGCTCTACCGGGGAGCTGTTTTTT. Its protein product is CASSFWASSTGELFF.